Here is one T cell receptor (beta chain) with its context. The source of the sample is a study of shared clonotypes between healthy human individuals. Generated by immunoSEQ multiplex PCR, the TCRdb table keeps only in-frame clones and is missing some. Of roughly 1,000,000 clones listed, about four fifths are singletons. Per germline, CDR1 LGHNA and CDR2 YNFKEQ. Trimming removed 1 base from V and 0 bases from J, with 16 bases in between. The CDR3 runs to 17 residues. This rearrangement joins TRBV4-2 to TRBJ2-7; D uncertain. This TCR was recovered from a man aged 18 to 35 in good health. Some clones in this sample may be carry-over from other donors' samples. The sequenced sample was memory CD4+ T cells from PBMCs. Sample subset: CD45RA-negative fraction. DNA of the CDR3: TGTGCCAGCAGCCAAGTCCTACTTTCTAAGAGCTCCTACGAGCAGTACTTC. It codes for CASSQVLLSKSSYEQYF.